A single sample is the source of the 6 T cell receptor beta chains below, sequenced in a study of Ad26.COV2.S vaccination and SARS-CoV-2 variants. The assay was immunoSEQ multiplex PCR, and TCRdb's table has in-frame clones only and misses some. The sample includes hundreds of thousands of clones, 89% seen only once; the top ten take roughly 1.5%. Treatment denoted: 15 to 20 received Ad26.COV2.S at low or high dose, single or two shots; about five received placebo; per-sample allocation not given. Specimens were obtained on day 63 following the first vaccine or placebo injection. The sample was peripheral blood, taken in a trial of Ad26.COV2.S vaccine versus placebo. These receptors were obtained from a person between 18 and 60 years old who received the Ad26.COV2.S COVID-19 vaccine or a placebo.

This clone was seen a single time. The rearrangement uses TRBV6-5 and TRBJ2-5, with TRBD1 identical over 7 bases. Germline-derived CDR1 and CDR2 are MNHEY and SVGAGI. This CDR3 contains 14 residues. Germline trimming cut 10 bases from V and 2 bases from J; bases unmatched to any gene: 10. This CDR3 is CATAPDRRQETQYF. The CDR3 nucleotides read TGTGCCACGGCTCCGGACAGGCGACAAGAGACCCAGTACTTC.

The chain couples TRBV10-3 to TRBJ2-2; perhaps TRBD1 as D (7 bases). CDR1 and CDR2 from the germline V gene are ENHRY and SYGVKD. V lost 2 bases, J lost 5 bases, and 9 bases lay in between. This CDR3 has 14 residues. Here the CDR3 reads CAISEPGGTGELFF. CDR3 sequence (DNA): TGTGCCATCAGTGAGCCAGGGGGGACCGGGGAGCTGTTTTTT.

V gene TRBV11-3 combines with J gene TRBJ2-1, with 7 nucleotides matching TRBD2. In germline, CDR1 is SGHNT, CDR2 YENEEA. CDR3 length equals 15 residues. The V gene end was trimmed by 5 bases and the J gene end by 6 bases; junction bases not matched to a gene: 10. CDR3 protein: CASSGPEAGFNEQFF. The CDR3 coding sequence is TGTGCCAGCAGCGGACCGGAAGCGGGGTTCAATGAGCAGTTCTTC.

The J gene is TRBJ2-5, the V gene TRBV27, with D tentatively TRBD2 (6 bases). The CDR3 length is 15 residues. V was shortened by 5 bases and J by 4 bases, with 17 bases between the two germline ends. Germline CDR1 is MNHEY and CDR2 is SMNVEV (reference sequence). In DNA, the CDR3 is TGTGCCAGCAGTCAACGCTGGGGGGAGGTAGAGACCCAGTACTTC. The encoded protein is CASSQRWGEVETQYF.

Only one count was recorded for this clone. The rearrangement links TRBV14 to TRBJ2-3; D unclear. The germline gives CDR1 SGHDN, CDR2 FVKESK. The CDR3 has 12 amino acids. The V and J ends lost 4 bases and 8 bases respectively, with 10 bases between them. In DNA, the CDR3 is TGTGCCAGCAGCCGCCGGGTTAGTACGCAGTATTTT. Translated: CASSRRVSTQYF. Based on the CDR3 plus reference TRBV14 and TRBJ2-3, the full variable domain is EAGVTQFPSHSVIEKGQTVTLRCDPISGHDNLYWYRRVMGKEIKFLLHFVKESKQDESGMPNNRFLAERTGGTYSTLKVQPAELEDSGVYFCASSRRVSTQYFGPGTRLTVL.

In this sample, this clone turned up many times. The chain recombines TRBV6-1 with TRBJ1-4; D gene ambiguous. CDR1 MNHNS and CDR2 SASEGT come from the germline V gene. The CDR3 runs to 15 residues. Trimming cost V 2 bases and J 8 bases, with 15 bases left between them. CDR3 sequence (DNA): TGTGCCAGCAGTGAAAATACCGGGGTTCGAGAAAAACTGTTTTTT. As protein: CASSENTGVREKLFF.